This T cell receptor (beta chain) was obtained from a study of blood T cell repertoires in COVID-19. About the research overall: The United States, Italy and Spain supplied acute and convalescent COVID-19 samples. The cDNA or gDNA used as material had been derived from T cells, B-cell-depleted T cells, or PBMCs.

Assay used: immunoSEQ multiplex PCR; TCRdb lists only in-frame clones, some missing. Among about 430,000 clones, approximately 91% were seen once, and the ten largest hold 1.4% to 1.5%. Germline CDR1 and CDR2: KGHSH and LQKENI. V lost 3 bases and J lost 7; bases outside the gene matches: 6. The CDR3 is 15 residues long. The receptor comes from a woman aged 18-29 years who had been exposed to COVID-19. The specimen sequenced was PBMCs or T cells enriched from blood (not recorded which). This chain connects TRBV18 to TRBJ2-7; 13 bases match TRBD2. CDR3 in amino acids: CASSPGTSGTGEQYF. The CDR3 coding sequence is TGTGCCAGCTCACCCGGGACTAGCGGGACCGGGGAGCAGTACTTC.